In this sample, the clone carrying this T cell receptor (beta chain) turned up a few times. The antigen remains unidentified. The sample originates from a study of identical twins. Regarding the study as a whole: Invariant cells of the MAIT and iNKT types might have partly distorted the zero-insertion analyses.

Germline values: CDR1 MNHNY, CDR2 SVGAGI (reference sequence). The germline V and J ends were trimmed by 8 bases and 0 bases, with 12 bases remaining between them. The CDR3 sequence is 14 residues long. Each CDR3 protein gets one entry after TCRdb re-called the 5' RACE reads with MiXCR. Altogether around 1.7 million distinct CDR3 sequences are present, about 31% being singletons, with the ten largest covering around 0.3%. The sequenced sample consisted of cord blood. The TCR originated in a newborn girl in good health. The V call is TRBV6-6, the J call TRBJ2-3, with no clear D. CDR3 nucleotides: TGTGCCAGCGGATCGGCCCTTAGCACAGATACGCAGTATTTT. Translated: CASGSALSTDTQYF.